These 19 T cell receptor beta chains originate from one sample sequenced in a study of control samples from healthy donors and cancer patients. Sequencing was performed with immunoSEQ multiplex PCR; in TCRdb, only in-frame clones are kept and a portion is missing. The sample lists around 180,000 clones, just over 85% seen once, with around 5% in the top ten. Sequenced material: blood. These receptors all stem from a woman aged 25 to 39 in good health.

V is TRBV28 and J is TRBJ2-7; TRBD2 might be the D (6 bases). The CDR3 runs to 21 residues. V lost 3 bases, J lost 3 bases, and 33 bases lay in between. Germline lookup yields CDR1 MDHEN and CDR2 SYDVKM. DNA for the CDR3: TGTGCCAGCAGTTTTCGTGTGGCCCTGGTTTCGTGGTCGGAGGAGGGCTACGAGCAGTACTTC. Translation gives CASSFRVALVSWSEEGYEQYF. The full variable domain, completed using reference TRBV28 and TRBJ2-7, is DVKVTQSSRYLVKRTGEKVFLECVQDMDHENMFWYRQDPGLGLRLIYFSYDVKMKEKGDIPEGYSVSREKKERFSLILESASTNQTSMYLCASSFRVALVSWSEEGYEQYFGPGTRLTVT.

The V and J genes are TRBV10-3 and TRBJ2-3; 7 bases line up with TRBD1. V lost 4 bases and J lost 2; bases outside the gene matches: 3. The CDR3 is 14 residues long. Germline loops: CDR1 ENHRY, CDR2 SYGVKD. In DNA form, the CDR3 reads TGTGCCATCAGTGGACAGGGAAACACAGATACGCAGTATTTT. It is translated as CAISGQGNTDTQYF.

This clone was found once. V gene TRBV7-8 combines with J gene TRBJ2-7; 7 bases are a match to TRBD2. V shed 5 bases and J 2 bases; nucleotides not matched to a gene: 6. The CDR3 extends over 14 amino acids. The germline V gene encodes CDR1 SGHVS and CDR2 FQNEAQ. CDR3 sequence: CASSPLALTYEQYF. The CDR3 nucleotides are TGTGCCAGCAGCCCACTAGCGCTTACCTACGAGCAGTACTTC.

This rearrangement joins TRBV27 to TRBJ1-4; D possibly corresponds to TRBD1 (5 bases). V was shortened by 9 bases and J by 3 bases, with 17 bases between the two germline ends. Germline-derived CDR1 and CDR2 are MNHEY and SMNVEV (reference sequence). The CDR3 runs to 15 residues. The CDR3 sequence: CASTTAGTANEKLFF. CDR3 in DNA: TGTGCCAGTACTACCGCCGGGACGGCTAATGAAAAACTGTTTTTT.

This clone was found once. This chain connects TRBV27 to TRBJ2-7; 7 bases are shared with TRBD1. V lost 6 bases, J lost 5 bases, and 4 bases stayed unmatched. Germline values: CDR1 MNHEY, CDR2 SMNVEV (reference sequence). This CDR3 region has 12 residues. The CDR3 protein is CASRDRTHEQYF. The CDR3 region has the DNA TGTGCCAGCAGGGACAGGACCCACGAGCAGTACTTC.

The genes are TRBV19 and TRBJ2-7; 9 nucleotides line up with TRBD1. The CDR3 runs to 14 residues. Germline V gives CDR1 LNHDA, CDR2 SQIVND (reference sequence). J lost 2 bases, V lost 7 bases, and 6 bases had no gene match. CDR3 DNA sequence: TGTGCCAGTAAAACACGACAGGGGGCCTACGAGCAGTACTTC. This translates into CASKTRQGAYEQYF.

This chain links TRBV28 with TRBJ1-5; the match to TRBD1 covers 10 bases. Germline trimming cut 5 bases from V and 5 bases from J; bases unmatched to any gene: 3. Germline loops: CDR1 MDHEN, CDR2 SYDVKM. CDR3 length: 14 amino acids. The CDR3: CASSPGQGYQPQHF. CDR3 sequence (DNA): TGTGCCAGCAGTCCGGGACAGGGGTATCAGCCCCAGCATTTT.

This clone appeared a single time. The V call is TRBV6-5, the J call TRBJ2-6; the D is unclear. V was pared by 0 bases and J by 3 bases, with 0 bases between. CDR3 length: 13 amino acids. The germline V gene has CDR1 MNHEY and CDR2 SVGAGI. This CDR3 reads CASSYSGANVLTF. CDR3 DNA: TGTGCCAGCAGTTACTCTGGGGCCAACGTCCTGACTTTC.

In DNA, the CDR3 is TGTGCCAGCAGCCTTGCCCCACCAAGGGTAAGGGGCGGGGAGCTGTTTTTT. Translated, it gives CASSLAPPRVRGGELFF. This chain links TRBV5-6 with TRBJ2-2; D is perhaps TRBD1 (5 bases). The CDR3 runs 17 residues. Trimming removed 4 bases at V and 7 bases at J, with 23 bases between. From germline, CDR1 is SGHDT and CDR2 YYEEEE.

The chain carries TRBV11-2 and TRBJ1-1; D is undetermined. Between the trimmed V and J ends, which lost 1 base and 5 bases, there was a span of 11 bases. Germline assignment: CDR1 SGHAT and CDR2 FQNNGV. This CDR3 is built from 14 residues. The CDR3 nucleotides are TGTGCCAGCAGCTTAGCCCGGGTGAGGACTGAAGCTTTCTTT. Translating gives CASSLARVRTEAFF.

The chain joins TRBV19 to TRBJ2-7, with a possible D match to TRBD1 (6 bases). Trimming removed 2 bases at V and 5 bases at J, with 13 bases between. In germline, CDR1 is LNHDA, CDR2 SQIVND (reference sequence). The CDR3 loop spans 14 amino acids. The CDR3 nucleotides read TGTGCCAGTAGTATACGGGACATGGTAGACGAGCAGTACTTC. Its protein is CASSIRDMVDEQYF.

This clone was observed a single time. V is TRBV6-1 and J is TRBJ2-7, with D tentatively TRBD2 (5 bases). Trimming took off 3 bases at V and 2 bases at J, with 11 bases between the two ends. CDR3 length: 14 residues. Germline V gives CDR1 MNHNS, CDR2 SASEGT. The CDR3 loop is CASSDGSRTYEQYV. DNA for the CDR3: TGTGCCAGCAGTGATGGGAGCCGGACCTACGAGCAGTACGTC.

The chain employs TRBV28 and TRBJ1-1, with a weak D call TRBD1 (5 bases). V lost 5 bases to trimming and J lost 4 bases, with 11 bases between them. The CDR3 is 13 residues long. The germline gives CDR1 MDHEN, CDR2 SYDVKM. CDR3 sequence reads: CASSQGVGTEAFF. Written as DNA, the CDR3 is TGTGCCAGCAGTCAGGGTGTGGGCACTGAAGCTTTCTTT. Supplemented by reference TRBV28 and TRBJ1-1, the full variable domain reads DVKVTQSSRYLVKRTGEKVFLECVQDMDHENMFWYRQDPGLGLRLIYFSYDVKMKEKGDIPEGYSVSREKKERFSLILESASTNQTSMYLCASSQGVGTEAFFGQGTRLTVV.

The V and J genes are TRBV18 and TRBJ2-6; D gene unclear. The CDR3 has 16 amino acids. Germline CDR1 KGHSH, CDR2 LQKENI. Trimming shortened V by 3 bases and J by 1 base, and 10 bases separated the two germline ends. The CDR3 region is CASSPQAQSGANVLTF. For the CDR3, the DNA is TGTGCCAGCTCACCTCAGGCACAATCTGGGGCCAACGTCCTGACTTTC.

The J gene is TRBJ1-4, the V gene TRBV5-6; TRBD1 might be the D (6 bases). The CDR3 totals 13 residues. V was clipped by 4 bases and J by 11 bases, with 15 bases between them. Germline assignment: CDR1 SGHDT and CDR2 YYEEEE. CDR3 region: CASSGQPHGKLFF. The CDR3 DNA follows: TGTGCCAGCAGCGGACAGCCCCACGGTAAACTGTTTTTT.

The V gene is TRBV7-9, the J gene TRBJ2-3; a weak D match, TRBD1 (5 bases). Looked up from germline, CDR1 is SEHNR and CDR2 is FQNEAQ (reference sequence). V lost 3 bases to trimming and J lost 4 bases, with 14 bases between them. CDR3 size: 15 residues. The CDR3 loop reads CASSLGQVLADTQYF. In nucleotides, the CDR3 is TGTGCCAGCAGCTTGGGGCAGGTGTTGGCAGATACGCAGTATTTT.

The chain couples TRBV7-9 to TRBJ2-3; no clear D gene. The CDR3 length is 12 residues. Between the trimmed V and J ends, which lost 3 bases and 2 bases, there was a span of 3 bases. CDR1 and CDR2 (germline): SEHNR, FQNEAQ (reference sequence). CDR3 region: CASSFSTDTQYF. The CDR3 DNA reads as TGTGCCAGCAGCTTTTCCACAGATACGCAGTATTTT.

The gene calls are TRBV5-1 and TRBJ2-7, with D perhaps assigned TRBD1 or TRBD2 (5 bases each). The CDR3 loop spans 15 amino acids. V was shortened by 4 bases and J by 4 bases, with 18 bases between the two germline ends. Germline V gene sequence: CDR1 SGHRS, CDR2 YFSETQ. CDR3 DNA sequence: TGCGCCAGCAGCATCGGGACCATAGAGGGATACGAGCAGTACTTC. Translated: CASSIGTIEGYEQYF.

In DNA form, the CDR3 reads TGTGCCAGCAGTTCCGCCGGTGCAGGGTGGGCCTACGAGCAGTACTTC. Protein: CASSSAGAGWAYEQYF. The genes are TRBV27 and TRBJ2-7; the D gene is possibly TRBD1 (5 bases). Germline CDR1 reads MNHEY; CDR2 reads SMNVEV (reference sequence). The CDR3 length is 16 residues. V lost 4 bases and J 2 bases, leaving 18 bases between the germline ends.